The 2 T cell receptor beta chains reported below all come from one sample, sequenced in a study of blood T cells in healthy people across ages. The authors ran a second PCR of about 6 to 11 cycles using a sample-barcoded 5' primer and a J-beta primer mix. TCRdb re-analysed the 5' RACE reads in MiXCR, keeping a single row per CDR3 protein. Of over 1,200,000 distinct CDR3 sequences listed, roughly 60% are singletons. The source material was blood. The receptors come from a man aged 18 to 29 in good health.

The chain carries TRBV28 and TRBJ2-5; D is undetermined. The J call is doubtful: the DNA matches TRBJ2-7 better. CDR1 and CDR2 (germline): MDHEN, SYDVKM. CDR3 length equals 13 residues. CDR3 DNA sequence: TGTGCCAGCAGCCCACCCCACTCCTACGAGCAGTACTTC. It encodes CASSPPHSYEQYF.

This clonotype was observed once. The chain is built from TRBV20-1 and TRBJ2-7; D might be TRBD1 (5 bases). V lost 2 bases and J 2 bases, leaving 13 bases between the germline ends. Germline V gene lookup returns CDR1 DFQATT and CDR2 SNEGSKA (reference sequence). The CDR3 is 14 amino acids. The DNA for the CDR3 is TGCAGTGCTAGATACACAGGAAGTACCTACGAGCAGTACTTC. It codes for CSARYTGSTYEQYF.